Given below is one T cell receptor beta chain in context. Its target antigen remains unknown. Base-call qualities are not available, and no considerably larger clone is one nucleotide away. These data come from a study of memory CD4+ T cells and cytomegalovirus serostatus (dated by TCRdb to between 2018 and 2021). Looking at the study overall: The roughly 33 healthy Belgian adults in the cohort included 9 who were CMV seropositive and roughly 25 who were CMV seronegative. The study sequenced CD4+ memory TCRbeta repertoires of a Belgian cohort with known cytomegalovirus serostatus to replicate a published TCR-based CMV serostatus classifier.

Taken from cysteine to phenylalanine, the CDR3 has 16 residues. Only the CDR3 portion is preserved as DNA: 48 bases, with reading frame beginning at the first base. Ends trimmed: V by 0 bases, J by 3 bases; bases unmatched to a gene: 8. CDR1 SGDLS and CDR2 YYNGEE were looked up in the germline V gene. Single viable CD3+CD4+CD8-CD45RO+ cells were sorted as memory CD4+ T cells on a FACSAria II. CMV serostatus was assessed using a Roche Elecsys assay, by which serum IgG against CMV pp150, pp28, p38 and p52 was detected. After thawing, total CD4+ T cells were enriched by positive selection with CD4 magnetic microbeads. Samples originated from another study that specifically interrogated the CD4+ T cell memory repertoire. Following standard operating procedures, peripheral blood mononuclear cells were isolated and cryopreserved, while serum was kept at -80 degrees C. The staining relied on CD3-PerCP (BW264/56), CD4-APC (RPA-T4), CD45RO-PE (UCHT1) and CD8-Pacific Orange (3B5) antibodies, and Sytox blue was used to exclude non-viable cells.

What the study reported, not specific to this receptor: Among the 160 or so previously reported CMV-associated TCRbeta sequences, some 69 showed up in the CD4+ memory repertoires, with each one found in between one and five individuals. The original-framework classifier achieved a median bootstrapped AUC of about 0.94 with a 95% CI of 0.76-1.00 on the Belgian cohort. The results were read as suggesting that the CMV-associated TCR signature is, for the most part, present in the CD4+ memory repertoire. For CMV serostatus prediction, a median bootstrapped AUC of approximately 0.95 was reached with the original framework, and a median bootstrapped AUC of about 0.89 was reached with a US-trained random forest. Only CD4+CD45RO+ memory cells were sequenced, in contrast to the original study, in which naive and memory CD4+ and CD8+ populations were covered.

Genomic DNA was extracted from sorted cells with the Quick-DNA Microprep Kit. Amplification of TCRbeta DNA was done with the immunoSEQ hsTCRbeta kit, following the protocol from the manufacturer. TCRbeta libraries were sequenced on an Illumina MiSeq instrument. From the authors' description of their analysis: Following removal of out-of-frame sequences, 2 million to 2.5 million distinct TCRbeta sequences were retained, with an average of about 70,000 per individual. Two values were used to score each individual: the count of about 160 previously reported CMV-associated TCRbeta sequences and the total count of productive distinct TCRbeta sequences. A beta-binomial model was reimplemented in Python, and scikit-learn random forests with default parameters were trained on US cohort data. Classifier performance on the Belgian cohort was reported as the median AUC with percentile confidence intervals calculated over 10,000 bootstrap iterations. Sourced from immuneACCESS, this table was stored by TCRdb with only in-frame sequences that have V and J called. A share of the clones is absent; for the studies checked, an unresolved V gene accounts for under half, and the remainder has no known explanation. V, J and clone size derive from that table, while D and trimming were established from the DNA sequence. The sample table records about 50,000 clones; around four fifths of these occur just once. Roughly 0.6% of the sample belongs to the ten largest clones.

This receptor was taken from an adult in good health and CMV-seronegative. The chain is encoded by TRBV9 joined to TRBJ1-1, with 7 bases aligning to TRBD1. The sequencing sample was made of memory CD4+ T cells from blood. Here is the DNA: TGTGCCAGCAGCGTAGAGTACGACAGGGTGCACACTGAAGCTTTCTTT. Protein translation: CASSVEYDRVHTEAFF.